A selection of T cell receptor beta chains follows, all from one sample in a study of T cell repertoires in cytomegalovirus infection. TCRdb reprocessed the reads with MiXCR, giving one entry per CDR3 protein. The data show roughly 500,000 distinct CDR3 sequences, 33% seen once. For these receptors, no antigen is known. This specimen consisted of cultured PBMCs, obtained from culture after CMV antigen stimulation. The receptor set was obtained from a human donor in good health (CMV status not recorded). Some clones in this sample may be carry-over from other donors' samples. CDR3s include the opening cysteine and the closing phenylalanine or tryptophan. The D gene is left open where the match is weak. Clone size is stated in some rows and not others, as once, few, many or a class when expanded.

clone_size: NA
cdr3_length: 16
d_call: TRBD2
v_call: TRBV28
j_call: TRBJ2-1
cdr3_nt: TGTGCCAGCAGCCCTAGCGTAGCGGGAGTGAATAGTGAGCAGTTCTTC
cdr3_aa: CASSPSVAGVNSEQFF

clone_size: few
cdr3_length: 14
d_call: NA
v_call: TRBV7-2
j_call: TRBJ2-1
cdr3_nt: TGTGCCAGCAGCTTAGTCCTACCTGGGGATGAGCAGTTCTTC
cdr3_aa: CASSLVLPGDEQFF

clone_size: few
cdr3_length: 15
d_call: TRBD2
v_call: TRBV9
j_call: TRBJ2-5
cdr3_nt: TGTGCCAGCAGCTTGACTAGCGGTTATCAAGAGACCCAGTACTTC
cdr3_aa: CASSLTSGYQETQYF

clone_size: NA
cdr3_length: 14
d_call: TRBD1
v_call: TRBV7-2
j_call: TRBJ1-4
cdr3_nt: TGTGCCAGCAGAGGACAGGGTATCAGTGAAAAACTGTTTTTT
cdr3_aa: CASRGQGISEKLFF

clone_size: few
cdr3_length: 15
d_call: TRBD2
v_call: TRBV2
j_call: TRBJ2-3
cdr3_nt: TGTGCCAGCAGTGGCGGGAGGGAAAACACAGATACGCAGTATTTT
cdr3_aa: CASSGGRENTDTQYF

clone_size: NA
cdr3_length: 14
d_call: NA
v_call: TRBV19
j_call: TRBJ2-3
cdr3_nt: TGTGCCAGTAAGGTGGCGGGAATGGTGGATACGCAGTATTTT
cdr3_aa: CASKVAGMVDTQYF

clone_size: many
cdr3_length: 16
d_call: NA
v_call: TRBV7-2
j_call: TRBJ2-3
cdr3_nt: TGTGCCAGCAGCTTAGATTGGGGGTCTAGCACAGATACGCAGTATTTT
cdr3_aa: CASSLDWGSSTDTQYF

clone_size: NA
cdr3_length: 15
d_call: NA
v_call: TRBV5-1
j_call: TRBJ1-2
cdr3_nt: TGCGCCAGCAGCTTGGCATACAGACTAAACTATGGCTACACCTTC
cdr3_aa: CASSLAYRLNYGYTF

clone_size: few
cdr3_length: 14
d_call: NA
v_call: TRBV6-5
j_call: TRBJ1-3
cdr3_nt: TGTGCCAGCAGTTACCAGGGGACTGGAAACACCATATATTTT
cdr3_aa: CASSYQGTGNTIYF

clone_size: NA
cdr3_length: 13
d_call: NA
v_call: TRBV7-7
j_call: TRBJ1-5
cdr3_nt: TGTGCCAGCAGCCTAACGACTGGTCAGCCCCAGCATTTT
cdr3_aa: CASSLTTGQPQHF

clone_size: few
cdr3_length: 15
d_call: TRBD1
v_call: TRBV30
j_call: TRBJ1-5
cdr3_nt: TGTGCCTGGAGTGTAGAAGGACAGGGGAATCAGCCCCAGCATTTT
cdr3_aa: CAWSVEGQGNQPQHF

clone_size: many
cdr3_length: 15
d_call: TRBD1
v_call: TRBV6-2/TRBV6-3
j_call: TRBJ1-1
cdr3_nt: TGTGCCAGCAGATTAACAGGGGAGGGAGGCACTGAAGCTTTCTTT
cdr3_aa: CASRLTGEGGTEAFF

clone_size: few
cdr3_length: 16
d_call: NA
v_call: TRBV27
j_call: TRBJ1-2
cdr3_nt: TGTGCCAGCAGTTTCCATTCCCCTTACCGAGGCTATGGCTACACCTTC
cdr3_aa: CASSFHSPYRGYGYTF

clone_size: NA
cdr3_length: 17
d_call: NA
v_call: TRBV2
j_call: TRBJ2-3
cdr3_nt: TGTGCCAGCAGCTACGATGGGGCGTTTAGAGCGACAGATACGCAGTATTTT
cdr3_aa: CASSYDGAFRATDTQYF

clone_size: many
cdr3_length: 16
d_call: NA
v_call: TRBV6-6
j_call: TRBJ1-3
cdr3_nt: TGTGCCAGCACTTTCGAAGCCGGGACTTCTGGAAACACCATATATTTT
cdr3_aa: CASTFEAGTSGNTIYF

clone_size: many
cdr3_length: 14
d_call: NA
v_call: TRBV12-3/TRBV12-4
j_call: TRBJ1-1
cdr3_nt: TGTGCCAGCAGTTTAGGCACCATGAACACTGAAGCTTTCTTT
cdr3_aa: CASSLGTMNTEAFF

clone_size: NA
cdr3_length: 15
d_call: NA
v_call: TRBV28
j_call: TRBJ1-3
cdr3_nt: TGTGCCAGCAGAACCGACGCGAGCTCTGGAAACACCATATATTTT
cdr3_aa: CASRTDASSGNTIYF

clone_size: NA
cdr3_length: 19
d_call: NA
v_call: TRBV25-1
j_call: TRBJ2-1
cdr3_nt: TGTGCCAGCAGTGAATATGGGGTTAGCCTCCAGGGCCGATACAATGAGCAGTTCTTC
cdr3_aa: CASSEYGVSLQGRYNEQFF

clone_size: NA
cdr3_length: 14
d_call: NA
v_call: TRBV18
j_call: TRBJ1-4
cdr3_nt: TGTGCCAGCTCACCGCCAGCACAGGGCGGAAAACTGTTTTTT
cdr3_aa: CASSPPAQGGKLFF

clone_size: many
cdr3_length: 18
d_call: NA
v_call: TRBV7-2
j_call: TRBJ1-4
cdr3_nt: TGTGCCAGCAGCCGCTACCCCCTTGGCATTGCAACTAATGAAAAACTGTTTTTT
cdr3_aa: CASSRYPLGIATNEKLFF

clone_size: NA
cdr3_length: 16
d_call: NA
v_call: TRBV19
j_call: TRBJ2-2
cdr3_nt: TGTGCCAGTAGTATGGCGGCAGGGACCCACACCGGGGAGCTGTTTTTT
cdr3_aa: CASSMAAGTHTGELFF

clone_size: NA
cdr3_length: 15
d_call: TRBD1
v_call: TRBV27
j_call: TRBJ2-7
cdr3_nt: TGTGCCAGCAGCCTAGCCGGGACAGCCTCATCCGAGCAGTACTTC
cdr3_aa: CASSLAGTASSEQYF

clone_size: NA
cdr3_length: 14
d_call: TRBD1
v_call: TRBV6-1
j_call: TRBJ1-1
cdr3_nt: TGTGCCAGCATCCCAGACAGGGGGAAGACTGAAGCTTTCTTT
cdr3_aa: CASIPDRGKTEAFF

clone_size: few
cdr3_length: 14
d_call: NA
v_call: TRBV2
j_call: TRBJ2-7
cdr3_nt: TGTGCCAGCAGTGAGTGGGGCGGAGAATACGAGCAGTACTTC
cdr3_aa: CASSEWGGEYEQYF

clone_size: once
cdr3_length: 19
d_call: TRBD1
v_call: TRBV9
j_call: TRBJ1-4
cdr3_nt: TGTGCCAGCAGCGTAGGGATTGCGGGACAGGGTGCAACTAATGTAAAACTGTTTTTT
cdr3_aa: CASSVGIAGQGATNVKLFF

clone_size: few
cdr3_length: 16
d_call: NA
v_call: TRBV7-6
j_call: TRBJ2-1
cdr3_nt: TGTGCCAGCAGCATCCGGCGTAGCGGCCCCATGGATGAGCAGTTCTTC
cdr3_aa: CASSIRRSGPMDEQFF

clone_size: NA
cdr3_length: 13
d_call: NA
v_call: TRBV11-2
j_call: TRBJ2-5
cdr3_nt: TGTGCCAGCAGCTTAGAACAGCAGGAGACCCAGTACTTC
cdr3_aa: CASSLEQQETQYF

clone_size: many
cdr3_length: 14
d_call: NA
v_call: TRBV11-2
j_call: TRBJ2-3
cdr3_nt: TGTGCCAGCAGCTTAGATCGTAAGGGAGATACGCAGTATTTT
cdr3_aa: CASSLDRKGDTQYF

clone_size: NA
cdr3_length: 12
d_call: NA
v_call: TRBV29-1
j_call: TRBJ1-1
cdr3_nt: TGCAGCGTTGTCAGAGGGAACACTGAAGCTTTCTTT
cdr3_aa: CSVVRGNTEAFF

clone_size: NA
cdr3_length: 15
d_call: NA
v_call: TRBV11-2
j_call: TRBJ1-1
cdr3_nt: TGTGCCAGCAGCTTAGATTGGCAGGGGAACACTGAAGCTTTCTTT
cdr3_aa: CASSLDWQGNTEAFF

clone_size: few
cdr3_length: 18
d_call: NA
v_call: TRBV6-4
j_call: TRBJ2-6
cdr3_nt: TGTGCCAGCAGTGAAGGGAAGGGGTCTAGCCCTGGGGCCAACGTCCTGACTTTC
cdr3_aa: CASSEGKGSSPGANVLTF

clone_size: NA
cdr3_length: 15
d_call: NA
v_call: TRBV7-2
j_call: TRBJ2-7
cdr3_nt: TGTGCCAGCAGCCCCCAAGCGGGCCCCAGTTACGAGCAGTACTTC
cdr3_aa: CASSPQAGPSYEQYF

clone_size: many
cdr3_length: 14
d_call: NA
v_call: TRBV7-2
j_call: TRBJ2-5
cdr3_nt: TGTGCCAGCAGCCCAGTGTCTGTGCCCGAGACCCAGTACTTC
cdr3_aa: CASSPVSVPETQYF

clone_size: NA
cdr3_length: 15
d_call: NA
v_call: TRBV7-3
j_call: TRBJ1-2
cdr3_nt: TGTGCCAGCAGCTTACTTCCAGGCACGATTTATGGCTACACCTTC
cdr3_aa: CASSLLPGTIYGYTF

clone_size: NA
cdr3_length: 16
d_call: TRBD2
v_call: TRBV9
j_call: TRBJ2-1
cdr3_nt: TGTGCCAGCAGCGTTTCCATAGCGGGAGGTTCCCATGAGCAGTTCTTC
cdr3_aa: CASSVSIAGGSHEQFF

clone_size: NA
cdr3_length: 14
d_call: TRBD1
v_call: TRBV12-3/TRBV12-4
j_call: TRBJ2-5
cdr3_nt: TGTGCCAGCAGTCGATACAGGGGATGGGAGACCCAGTACTTC
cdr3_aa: CASSRYRGWETQYF

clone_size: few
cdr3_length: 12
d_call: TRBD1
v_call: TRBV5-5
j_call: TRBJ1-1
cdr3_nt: TGTGCCAGCAGCTCCCGGGACAGTGAAGCTTTCTTT
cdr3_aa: CASSSRDSEAFF

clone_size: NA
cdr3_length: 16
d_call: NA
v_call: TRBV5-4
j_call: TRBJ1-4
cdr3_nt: TGTGCCAGCAGCTTCAAATCCGGAGGAACTAATGAAAAACTGTTTTTT
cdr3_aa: CASSFKSGGTNEKLFF

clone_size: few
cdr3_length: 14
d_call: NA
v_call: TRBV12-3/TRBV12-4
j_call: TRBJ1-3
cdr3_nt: TGTGCCAGCAGCCCCCAGGTCTCTGGAAACACCATATATTTT
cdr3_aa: CASSPQVSGNTIYF

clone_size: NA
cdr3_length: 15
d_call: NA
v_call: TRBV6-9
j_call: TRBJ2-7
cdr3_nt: TGTGCCCCCAGTTTAAGACTAACCGAGGGTCCTGAGCAGTACTTC
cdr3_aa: CAPSLRLTEGPEQYF

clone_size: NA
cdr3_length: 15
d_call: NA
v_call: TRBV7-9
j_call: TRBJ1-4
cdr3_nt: TGTGCCAGCAGCTCGGCCGGGGGCACTAATGAAAAACTGTTTTTT
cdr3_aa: CASSSAGGTNEKLFF

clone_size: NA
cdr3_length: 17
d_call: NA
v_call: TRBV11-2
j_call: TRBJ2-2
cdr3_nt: TGTGCCAGCAGCCAAGACGGGCTAGAGTTCAACACCGGGGAGCTGTTTTTT
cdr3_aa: CASSQDGLEFNTGELFF

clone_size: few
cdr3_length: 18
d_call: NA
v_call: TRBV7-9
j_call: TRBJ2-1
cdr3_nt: TGTGCCAGCAGCGAGAACGTCGGACTGTTTCCCTCCTACAATGAGCAGTTCTTC
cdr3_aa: CASSENVGLFPSYNEQFF

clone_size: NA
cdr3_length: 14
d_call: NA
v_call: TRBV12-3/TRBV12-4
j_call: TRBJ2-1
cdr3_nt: TGTGCCAGCAGTTTTGGTGCAGGGGGGAATGAGCAGTTCTTC
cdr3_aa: CASSFGAGGNEQFF